This TCR beta chain derives from a study of T cell changes during pregnancy in multiple sclerosis. The CDR3 is 16 amino acids. V was cut by 1 base and J by 1 base, with 10 bases left in between. Germline loops: CDR1 SGHNT, CDR2 YENEEA. Clones were read by immunoSEQ multiplex PCR, and TCRdb kept only the in-frame ones, dropping some. The profile shows about 36,000 clones, about 90% of them singletons. The rearrangement joins TRBV11-3 to TRBJ2-2; D gene uncertain. The sample in question was CD4+ T cells from peripheral blood mononuclear cells, obtained after pregnancy. This sequence was found in a female donor with multiple sclerosis, enrolled in a pregnancy study. The CDR3 here is CASSLVLSGNTGELFF. In DNA form, the CDR3 reads TGTGCCAGCAGCTTAGTACTGTCGGGGAACACCGGGGAGCTGTTTTTT.